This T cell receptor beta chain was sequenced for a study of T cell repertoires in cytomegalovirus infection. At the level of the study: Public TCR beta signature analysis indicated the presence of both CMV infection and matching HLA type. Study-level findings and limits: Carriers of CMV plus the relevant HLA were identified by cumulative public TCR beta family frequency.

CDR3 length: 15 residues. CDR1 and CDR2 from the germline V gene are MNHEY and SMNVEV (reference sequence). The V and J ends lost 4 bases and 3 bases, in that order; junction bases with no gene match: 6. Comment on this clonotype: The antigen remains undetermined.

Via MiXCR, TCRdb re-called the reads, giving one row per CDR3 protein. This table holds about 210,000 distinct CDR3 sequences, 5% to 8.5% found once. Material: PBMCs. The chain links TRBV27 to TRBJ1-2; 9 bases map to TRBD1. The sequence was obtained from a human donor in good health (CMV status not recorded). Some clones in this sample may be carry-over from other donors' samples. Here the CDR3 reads CASSSSGQGHYGYTF. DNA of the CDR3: TGTGCCAGCAGTTCCTCGGGACAGGGCCACTATGGCTACACCTTC.